A selection of T cell receptor beta chains follows, all from one sample in a study of blood T cells in healthy people across ages. TCRdb re-derived calls from the 5' RACE reads in MiXCR, one entry per CDR3 protein. Of approximately 1,100,000 distinct CDR3 sequences listed, roughly 45% are singletons. Sequencing was done on a sample of blood. Receptors were obtained from a woman aged 60-75 years in good health. The CDR3 runs from the conserved cysteine through the conserved F or W. A D gene is named only where the DNA matches it firmly. The listing skips clone size in some rows; elsewhere it reads once, few, many or a size class.

clone_size: -
j_call: TRBJ1-1
v_call: TRBV19
d_call: TRBD1
cdr3_nt: TGTGCCAGTATGGAGGACAGGGGGTGGACTGAAGCTTTCTTT
cdr3_aa: CASMEDRGWTEAFF

clone_size: few
j_call: TRBJ2-1
v_call: TRBV12-3/TRBV12-4
d_call: TRBD2
cdr3_nt: TGTGCCAGCAGTTCCAGCGGGAGAGACAATGAGCAGTTCTTC
cdr3_aa: CASSSSGRDNEQFF

clone_size: -
j_call: TRBJ2-1
v_call: TRBV29-1
d_call: -
cdr3_nt: TGCAGCGTTGAGAGAGACGGGGGGACAGGAGTATACAATGAGCAGTTCTTC
cdr3_aa: CSVERDGGTGVYNEQFF

clone_size: many
j_call: TRBJ1-2
v_call: TRBV10-3
d_call: TRBD1
cdr3_nt: TGTGCCATCAGCGCCAGGGGGGGAGACTATGGCTACACCTTC
cdr3_aa: CAISARGGDYGYTF

clone_size: -
j_call: TRBJ2-5
v_call: TRBV11-2
d_call: -
cdr3_nt: TGTGCCAGCAGCTTAGGAACAGGGCCGAACCAAGAGACCCAGTACTTC
cdr3_aa: CASSLGTGPNQETQYF

clone_size: once
j_call: TRBJ2-1
v_call: TRBV12-3/TRBV12-4
d_call: TRBD2
cdr3_nt: TGTGCCAGCAGCCTCAATAGCGGGCGCGGTGAGCAGTTCTTC
cdr3_aa: CASSLNSGRGEQFF

clone_size: -
j_call: TRBJ2-5
v_call: TRBV27
d_call: TRBD1
cdr3_nt: TGTGCCAGCAGGCTTACTCAGACAGGGTACCAAGAGACCCAGTACTTC
cdr3_aa: CASRLTQTGYQETQYF

clone_size: few
j_call: TRBJ2-7
v_call: TRBV29-1
d_call: TRBD1
cdr3_nt: TGCAGCGTTGAATTAGTGACAGGGGACCACGAGCAGTACTTC
cdr3_aa: CSVELVTGDHEQYF

clone_size: -
j_call: TRBJ2-7
v_call: TRBV4-1
d_call: TRBD2
cdr3_nt: TGCGCCAGCAGCCAAGGGGAACTAGCGGCCTACAATGAGCAGTACTTC
cdr3_aa: CASSQGELAAYNEQYF

clone_size: -
j_call: TRBJ2-7
v_call: TRBV20-1
d_call: -
cdr3_nt: TGCAGTGGGGAAAAGAGAACGTCCTACAATGAGCAGTACTTC
cdr3_aa: CSGEKRTSYNEQYF

clone_size: few
j_call: TRBJ2-7
v_call: TRBV27
d_call: TRBD2
cdr3_nt: TGTGCCAGCAGGAGACTAGCGGGTGACCACGAGCAGTACTTC
cdr3_aa: CASRRLAGDHEQYF

clone_size: -
j_call: TRBJ1-6
v_call: TRBV7-3
d_call: -
cdr3_nt: TGTGCCAGCAGCTCATCACAGCGATCACCCCTCCACTTT
cdr3_aa: CASSSSQRSPLHF

clone_size: few
j_call: TRBJ1-6
v_call: TRBV12-3/TRBV12-4
d_call: -
cdr3_nt: TGTGCCAGCAGGGGAGGGAGCTATAATTCACCCCTCCACTTT
cdr3_aa: CASRGGSYNSPLHF

clone_size: -
j_call: TRBJ2-3
v_call: TRBV30
d_call: -
cdr3_nt: TGTGCCTGGGGACGCGGCGATACGCAGTATTTT
cdr3_aa: CAWGRGDTQYF

clone_size: -
j_call: TRBJ1-4
v_call: TRBV6-5
d_call: -
cdr3_nt: TGTGCCAGCAGCTTTTCAGGGGAGGCTAATGAAAAACTGTTTTTT
cdr3_aa: CASSFSGEANEKLFF

clone_size: once
j_call: TRBJ1-2
v_call: TRBV12-3/TRBV12-4
d_call: -
cdr3_nt: TGTGCCAGCAGTTTAGCGCTGGTTCCTATCGAGGGCTACACCTTC
cdr3_aa: CASSLALVPIEGYTF

clone_size: few
j_call: TRBJ2-5
v_call: TRBV5-5
d_call: -
cdr3_nt: TGTGCCAGCAGCTTAACCGGGGGGCGCGGAGAGACCCAGTACTTC
cdr3_aa: CASSLTGGRGETQYF

clone_size: -
j_call: TRBJ1-1
v_call: TRBV6-2/TRBV6-3
d_call: TRBD1
cdr3_nt: TGTGCCAGCACCCTGGACAGGGTGAACACTGAAGCTTTCTTT
cdr3_aa: CASTLDRVNTEAFF

clone_size: -
j_call: TRBJ1-2
v_call: TRBV7-2
d_call: -
cdr3_nt: TGTGCCAGCGGGGCTCAAGTGGCTAACTATGGCTACACCTTC
cdr3_aa: CASGAQVANYGYTF

clone_size: -
j_call: TRBJ2-7
v_call: TRBV6-5
d_call: -
cdr3_nt: TGTGCCAGCCGCGGACAAACCAACGAGCAGTACTTC
cdr3_aa: CASRGQTNEQYF

clone_size: -
j_call: TRBJ2-6
v_call: TRBV29-1
d_call: TRBD1
cdr3_nt: TGCAGCGTCCAGGGGGCGCAGGGGGCCAACGTCCTGACTTTC
cdr3_aa: CSVQGAQGANVLTF

clone_size: -
j_call: TRBJ2-3
v_call: TRBV9
d_call: TRBD2
cdr3_nt: TGTGCCAGCAGCGTAGTGGGACTAGCGGGAGACACAGATACGCAGTATTTT
cdr3_aa: CASSVVGLAGDTDTQYF

clone_size: -
j_call: TRBJ2-7
v_call: TRBV27
d_call: TRBD2
cdr3_nt: TGTGCCAGCAGCACACGGGCTAGCGGGAGCTACGAGCAGTACTTC
cdr3_aa: CASSTRASGSYEQYF

clone_size: few
j_call: TRBJ2-1
v_call: TRBV9
d_call: TRBD2
cdr3_nt: TGTGCCAGCAGCACCGGGACTAGTTTCGATGAGCAGTTCTTC
cdr3_aa: CASSTGTSFDEQFF

clone_size: few
j_call: TRBJ1-2
v_call: TRBV7-4
d_call: -
cdr3_nt: TGTGCCAGCAGCTTATCGTGGGTAGGGGTAGGCTACACCTTC
cdr3_aa: CASSLSWVGVGYTF

clone_size: few
j_call: TRBJ2-1
v_call: TRBV5-1
d_call: -
cdr3_nt: TGCGCCAGCAGCTTGGCCACTTTCACATCCTACAATGAGCAGTTCTTC
cdr3_aa: CASSLATFTSYNEQFF

clone_size: few
j_call: TRBJ2-2
v_call: TRBV7-6
d_call: TRBD2
cdr3_nt: TGTGCCAGCAGCTTACGACTAGCGGGAGGGGGAAACACCGGGGAGCTGTTTTTT
cdr3_aa: CASSLRLAGGGNTGELFF

clone_size: few
j_call: TRBJ2-7
v_call: TRBV3-1
d_call: -
cdr3_nt: TGTGCCAGCAGCCAGAGTTCGTGGGACTCCTACGAGCAGTACTTC
cdr3_aa: CASSQSSWDSYEQYF

clone_size: -
j_call: TRBJ1-2
v_call: TRBV27
d_call: -
cdr3_nt: TGTGCCAGCAGATCCGGGCGCTATGGCTACACCTTC
cdr3_aa: CASRSGRYGYTF

clone_size: -
j_call: TRBJ2-1
v_call: TRBV7-9
d_call: TRBD1
cdr3_nt: TGTGCCAGCAGTCCACAGGGGTCGTCCTACAATGAGCAGTTCTTC
cdr3_aa: CASSPQGSSYNEQFF

clone_size: -
j_call: TRBJ2-1
v_call: TRBV6-1
d_call: TRBD2
cdr3_nt: TGTGCCAGCAGCCTCACTAGCGGGAGGAGTGTTCGCAATGAGCAGTTCTTC
cdr3_aa: CASSLTSGRSVRNEQFF

clone_size: -
j_call: TRBJ2-1
v_call: TRBV6-2/TRBV6-3
d_call: -
cdr3_nt: TGTGCCAGCAGTTCAATCTGGGAAGATCCACCCAGCTCCTACAATGAGCAGTTCTTC
cdr3_aa: CASSSIWEDPPSSYNEQFF

clone_size: -
j_call: TRBJ2-6
v_call: TRBV7-3
d_call: -
cdr3_nt: TGTGCCAGCACTAACGCTGGGGCCAACGTCCTGACTTTC
cdr3_aa: CASTNAGANVLTF

clone_size: -
j_call: TRBJ2-3
v_call: TRBV20-1
d_call: TRBD2
cdr3_nt: TGCAGTGGAGTAGCGGGAGAAGATACGCAGTATTTT
cdr3_aa: CSGVAGEDTQYF

clone_size: -
j_call: TRBJ2-1
v_call: TRBV29-1
d_call: -
cdr3_nt: TGCAGCGTGACCCCAGGGGAAGGATCCTACAATGAGCAGTTCTTC
cdr3_aa: CSVTPGEGSYNEQFF

clone_size: -
j_call: TRBJ2-7
v_call: TRBV5-1
d_call: -
cdr3_nt: TGCGCCAGCAGCCTCCGACAGGTTAGGGATTCGCCCTCCTACGAGCAGTACTTC
cdr3_aa: CASSLRQVRDSPSYEQYF

clone_size: -
j_call: TRBJ2-7
v_call: TRBV7-8
d_call: -
cdr3_nt: TGTGCCAGCAGCTCCACGACCCAGCGGGCCCCCTACGAGCAGTACTTC
cdr3_aa: CASSSTTQRAPYEQYF

clone_size: -
j_call: TRBJ2-1
v_call: TRBV24-1
d_call: -
cdr3_nt: TGTGCCACCAGTGATTGGGCGGACAATGAGCAGTTCTTC
cdr3_aa: CATSDWADNEQFF

clone_size: -
j_call: TRBJ2-7
v_call: TRBV9
d_call: -
cdr3_nt: TGTGCCAGCAGCGTAGAGGTTGCAGGCTCCTACAATGAGCAGTACTTC
cdr3_aa: CASSVEVAGSYNEQYF

clone_size: -
j_call: TRBJ2-7
v_call: TRBV11-2
d_call: -
cdr3_nt: TGTGCCAGCAGCTTATGGTCCGGGATCTCCTACAATGAGCAGTACTTC
cdr3_aa: CASSLWSGISYNEQYF

clone_size: -
j_call: TRBJ2-1
v_call: TRBV10-1
d_call: TRBD2
cdr3_nt: TGCGCCAGCAGCAAACAATCTGGGACTAGCGGCGGTTTAGGGAGCTCCTACAATGAGCAGTTCTTC
cdr3_aa: CASSKQSGTSGGLGSSYNEQFF

clone_size: once
j_call: TRBJ2-3
v_call: TRBV9
d_call: TRBD2
cdr3_nt: TGTGCCAGCAGCGCGGGGGCTAGCGGGGGCACAGATACGCAGTATTTT
cdr3_aa: CASSAGASGGTDTQYF

clone_size: -
j_call: TRBJ2-5
v_call: TRBV2
d_call: TRBD2
cdr3_nt: TGTGCCAGCAGCGCTACGCGGCTAGCGGAGGGGACCCAGTACTTC
cdr3_aa: CASSATRLAEGTQYF

clone_size: few
j_call: TRBJ2-1
v_call: TRBV6-4
d_call: TRBD1
cdr3_nt: TGTGCCAGCAGTGAACAGGGGGCCTCTCGCAATGAGCAGTTCTTC
cdr3_aa: CASSEQGASRNEQFF

clone_size: few
j_call: TRBJ2-5
v_call: TRBV9
d_call: TRBD1
cdr3_nt: TGTGCCAGCAGCATATCAGGGGGACGAGAGACCCAGTACTTC
cdr3_aa: CASSISGGRETQYF

clone_size: -
j_call: TRBJ2-1
v_call: TRBV6-2/TRBV6-3
d_call: TRBD2
cdr3_nt: TGTGCCAGCAGTAGCGGGAGGGGGCGGTTCTTC
cdr3_aa: CASSSGRGRFF

clone_size: -
j_call: TRBJ2-3
v_call: TRBV3-1
d_call: -
cdr3_nt: TGTGCCAGCAGCCAAGACGCTGGCCAAGCTTTCACAGATACGCAGTATTTT
cdr3_aa: CASSQDAGQAFTDTQYF

clone_size: -
j_call: TRBJ2-1
v_call: TRBV3-1
d_call: TRBD1
cdr3_nt: TGTGCCAGCAGCCAAAGGGACAGGGTCAATGAGCAGTTCTTC
cdr3_aa: CASSQRDRVNEQFF

clone_size: few
j_call: TRBJ2-7
v_call: TRBV28
d_call: TRBD1
cdr3_nt: TGTGCCAGCAGTCCGGTGACAGGGGTACGGTCCTACGAGCAGTACTTC
cdr3_aa: CASSPVTGVRSYEQYF